The TCR beta chain described here comes from a study of blood T cells in healthy people across ages. The CDR3 covers 16 residues. Per the germline V gene, CDR1 is DFQATT and CDR2 is SNEGSKA (reference sequence). With V trimmed by 2 bases and J by 5 bases, 13 bases remained unmatched. The use of a sample-barcoded 5' primer and a J-beta primer mix characterized a second PCR of 7 to 11 cycles. No fewer than 3 million CDR3-containing paired-end reads came from each sample. MiXCR was run by TCRdb on the 5' RACE reads, yielding one entry per CDR3 protein. The table includes over 950,000 distinct CDR3 sequences, approximately 50% detected once. This clonotype was counted only a few times. The antigen remains undetermined. Every sample yielded at least 6.5 million isolated PBMCs. Whole-study findings and limits: Estimates of total diversity, which came from one million sequenced T cells, were considered to be underestimates.

Material: blood. The receptor's source is a woman aged 55-70 years in good health. This rearrangement joins TRBV20-1 to TRBJ2-3; the match to TRBD2 covers 7 bases. This CDR3 is CSARPGRGGSLDTQYF. DNA of the CDR3: TGCAGTGCTAGACCCGGACGGGGCGGGAGCTTAGATACGCAGTATTTT.